Listed here are 20 T cell receptor beta chains from one sample, sequenced in a study of shared clonotypes between healthy human individuals. The repertoire was sequenced with immunoSEQ multiplex PCR; TCRdb's copy has only in-frame clones and lacks some. Counted here are about 2 million clones, around 95% occurring once; the ten biggest clones make up 0.13%. The specimen sequenced was naive CD4+ T cells sorted from blood. Subset: CD45RA+ positively selected. Receptors were obtained from a man aged 18 to 35 in good health.

The chain joins TRBV7-9 to TRBJ2-7, with a tentative D call TRBD1 (7 bases). The CDR3 covers 14 residues. V lost 0 bases, J lost 9 bases, and 15 bases lay in between. The germline V gene encodes CDR1 SEHNR and CDR2 FQNEAQ (reference sequence). CDR3 residues: CASSLAVSGGGQYF. The CDR3 DNA sequence: TGTGCCAGCAGCTTAGCGGTTTCAGGGGGAGGGCAGTACTTC.

This sequence joins TRBV5-4 and TRBJ1-4; tentatively, D is TRBD1 (6 bases). The CDR3 is made up of 14 amino acids. V gave up 4 bases and J gave up 8 bases, with 15 bases separating them. Per germline, CDR1 SGHNT and CDR2 YYREEE (reference sequence). CDR3 sequence: CASSQAGGREKLFF. In DNA, the CDR3 is TGTGCCAGCAGCCAGGCGGGGGGCAGAGAAAAACTGTTTTTT.

The chain uses TRBV20-1 and TRBJ1-2; perhaps TRBD1 as D (5 bases). CDR3 size: 11 residues. Germline V lookup: CDR1 DFQATT, CDR2 SNEGSKA (reference sequence). V lost 4 bases and J lost 5, with 8 bases in between. DNA for the CDR3: TGCAGTGCTATAGACAGTTATGGCTACACCTTC. As protein: CSAIDSYGYTF.

V and J are TRBV10-3 and TRBJ2-7, with TRBD1 as a possible D gene (6 bases). The CDR3 loop spans 15 amino acids. The ends were cut back, 5 bases at V and 0 bases at J, with 14 bases in the middle. Germline CDR1 is ENHRY and CDR2 is SYGVKD. The DNA of the CDR3 is TGTGCCATCAGTCGTGACCAGGGGAGCTCCTACGAGCAGTACTTC. It encodes CAISRDQGSSYEQYF.

This clone was found once. The genes are TRBV7-2 and TRBJ1-5; 8 bases are shared with TRBD1. Trimming at V came to 4 bases and at J to 0 bases, leaving 8 bases not matched to a gene. The CDR3 runs 17 residues. The germline CDR1 and CDR2 sequences are SGHTA and FQGNSA. CDR3 residues: CASSSGDRFVSNQPQHF. DNA of the CDR3: TGTGCCAGCAGCTCCGGGGACAGGTTCGTTAGCAATCAGCCCCAGCATTTT.

The chain uses TRBV6-6 and TRBJ1-5; D is undetermined. Trimming removed 3 bases from V and 7 bases from J, with 10 bases in between. Germline CDR1 is MNHNY and CDR2 is SVGAGI (reference sequence). The length of the CDR3 is 13 residues. The CDR3 loop reads CASSYGREQPQHF. DNA for the CDR3: TGTGCCAGCAGTTATGGGCGAGAGCAGCCCCAGCATTTT.

The chain carries TRBV19 and TRBJ2-2; weak D call: TRBD1 (5 bases). In germline, CDR1 is LNHDA, CDR2 SQIVND (reference sequence). This CDR3 region has 15 residues. Deletions cut 6 bases from V and 0 bases from J, with 11 bases between. The DNA of the CDR3 is TGTGCCAGTAGCGACAGAACAGCGAACACCGGGGAGCTGTTTTTT. Amino acids: CASSDRTANTGELFF.

This chain uses TRBV7-9 with TRBJ1-3; TRBD1 is a possible D gene (5 bases). Germline V CDR1 and CDR2: SEHNR, FQNEAQ (reference sequence). The CDR3 has 16 residues. V was shortened by 4 bases and J by 0 bases, with 13 bases between the two germline ends. Here the CDR3 reads CASSWRDVDSGNTIYF. CDR3 bases: TGTGCCAGCAGCTGGAGGGACGTAGACTCTGGAAACACCATATATTTT.

Remarks on this clone: This clone may be a read error of a much larger clone one base away. This sample includes further DNA sequences coding for the same CDR3. The chain employs TRBV5-1 and TRBJ1-1; 8 bases agree with TRBD1. The germline V gene has CDR1 SGHRS and CDR2 YFSETQ. V lost 4 bases, J lost 2 bases, and 4 bases stayed unmatched. The CDR3 totals 14 residues. The CDR3 DNA is TGCGCCAGCAGCCGCCAGGGGGCCAACACTGAAGCTTTCTTT. It is translated as CASSRQGANTEAFF.

V and J are TRBV21-1 and TRBJ2-2; the DNA was not used to check the table's D call, TRBD2. TRBV21-1 is shown as a pseudogene. The CDR3 is made up of 14 amino acids. Here the CDR3 reads CASSKSANTGELFF. In DNA, the CDR3 is TGTGCCAGCAGCAAGAGCGCGAACACCGGGGAGCTGTTTTTT.

This chain joins TRBV5-1 and TRBJ2-7; TRBD2 is a possible D gene (6 bases). With 4 bases removed from V and 5 bases from J, the gap between germline ends came to 22 bases. Per germline, CDR1 SGHRS and CDR2 YFSETQ. This CDR3 is built from 16 residues. CDR3 loop: CASSVGSSRDSNEQYF. Here the CDR3 DNA reads TGCGCCAGCAGCGTGGGGTCGAGCAGGGACTCGAACGAGCAGTACTTC.

Points on this clone: The same CDR3 also results from other DNA sequences found in this sample. The genes are TRBV6-6 and TRBJ1-5; 9 nucleotides agree with TRBD1. V shed 6 bases and J 0 bases; nucleotides not matched to a gene: 3. The CDR3 extends over 15 amino acids. Germline V gene data show CDR1 as MNHNY and CDR2 as SVGAGI (reference sequence). The CDR3 coding sequence is TGTGCCAGCAGCCGGACAGGGGATAGCAATCAGCCCCAGCATTTT. Its protein is CASSRTGDSNQPQHF.

The CDR3 bases are TGTGCCAGCAAAGACAGCCGTTCTTACGAGCAGTACTTC. As protein: CASKDSRSYEQYF. V usage is TRBV6-5 and J usage is TRBJ2-7, with D perhaps matching TRBD1 (5 bases). CDR1 and CDR2 from the germline V gene are MNHEY and SVGAGI. V dropped 7 bases and J dropped 4 bases, with 14 bases sitting between them. The CDR3 contains 13 residues.

This clone came up once. This chain uses TRBV7-3 with TRBJ2-7, with D perhaps matching TRBD1 or TRBD2 (8 bases each). The CDR3 is 15 amino acids. The V end was cut by 5 bases, the J end by 6 bases, with 20 bases between. Germline-derived CDR1 and CDR2 are SGHTA and FQGTGA. The CDR3 protein is CASSASGGGRTEQYF. In DNA form, the CDR3 reads TGTGCCAGCAGCGCCTCAGGGGGCGGGAGGACCGAGCAGTACTTC.

The CDR3: CASSSMTGGIYEQYF. CDR3 in DNA: TGTGCCAGCAGCTCAATGACGGGCGGGATCTACGAGCAGTACTTC. V is TRBV5-4 and J is TRBJ2-7; TRBD2 is a possible D gene (6 bases). The CDR3 runs to 15 residues. The germline V gene encodes CDR1 SGHNT and CDR2 YYREEE (reference sequence). V lost 3 bases and J lost 3, with 16 bases in between.

The chain joins TRBV6-5 to TRBJ1-4; no clear D gene. Between the trimmed V and J ends, which lost 0 bases and 5 bases, there was a span of 10 bases. The CDR3 has 15 residues. In germline, CDR1 is MNHEY, CDR2 SVGAGI. CDR3 bases: TGTGCCAGCAGTTACTCATGGGAGTCCAATGAAAAACTGTTTTTT. It codes for CASSYSWESNEKLFF.

This rearrangement joins TRBV5-4 to TRBJ2-3, with no clear D. Trimming removed 0 bases from V and 5 bases from J, with 10 bases in between. The CDR3 has 14 residues. Per germline, CDR1 SGHNT and CDR2 YYREEE (reference sequence). CDR3 coding DNA: TGTGCCAGCAGCTTGGGGTCTTCGGAAGATACGCAGTATTTT. It encodes CASSLGSSEDTQYF.

As regards this clone: The same CDR3 also results from other DNA sequences found in this sample. The chain carries TRBV7-9 and TRBJ2-7; D ambiguous. V lost 1 base, J lost 0 bases, and 7 bases lay in between. This CDR3 comprises 14 residues. Per the germline V gene, CDR1 is SEHNR and CDR2 is FQNEAQ (reference sequence). The CDR3 DNA is TGTGCCAGCAGCTTAGGGCGCACCTCCTACGAGCAGTACTTC. Translating gives CASSLGRTSYEQYF.

V gene TRBV11-3 combines with J gene TRBJ2-7, with D perhaps TRBD2 (5 bases). CDR1 SGHNT and CDR2 YENEEA come from the germline V gene. This CDR3 spans 14 amino acids. V was cut by 3 bases and J by 0 bases, with 9 bases left in between. The CDR3 DNA follows: TGTGCCAGCAGCTTGGGAGACTTCTCCTACGAGCAGTACTTC. Translation gives CASSLGDFSYEQYF.

On this clone: Sequence at one end of the junction differs from germline and may be a read error. This chain joins TRBV7-9 and TRBJ2-4; TRBD2 matches at 8 bases. The CDR3 covers 15 residues. CDR1 is SEHNR, CDR2 FQNEAQ, per germline (reference sequence). The CDR3 nucleotides are TGTGCCAGCAGCTTTCAAGCGGGAGCCCAAAACATTCAGTACTTC. Protein: CASSFQAGAQNIQYF.